A single sample is the source of the 19 T cell receptor beta chains below, sequenced in a study of blood T cells in healthy people across ages. Primers used in a second PCR of roughly 6 to 12 cycles were a sample-barcoded 5' primer and a J-beta primer mix. Each CDR3 protein gets one entry after TCRdb re-called the 5' RACE reads with MiXCR. The table has roughly 860,000 distinct CDR3 sequences, about 59% seen once; the top ten hold 28%. Sequencing was carried out using blood. The receptors here all came from a man in his thirties or forties in good health.

Points on this clonotype: The junction does not match germline at one end; this may be a read error. J is TRBJ2-7 and V is TRBV6-5, with 8 bases fitting TRBD1. Germline lookup yields CDR1 MNHEY and CDR2 SVGAGI. This CDR3 comprises 15 residues. CDR3 sequence (DNA): TGTGCCAGCAGTTCTCCCGACAGGGGAACCTACGGGCAGTACTTC. Translated: CASSSPDRGTYGQYF.

Remarks on this clonotype: A much larger clone differs by one base, so this may be a read error. The CDR3 DNA is TGTGCCAGCAGTTACGGGACAGGGGAATACAATGAGCAGTTCTTC. Residues: CASSYGTGEYNEQFF. J is TRBJ2-1 and V is TRBV6-5, with 10 bases identical to TRBD1. V was clipped by 2 bases and J by 4 bases; unmatched bases: 2. The CDR3 is made up of 15 amino acids. The germline gives CDR1 MNHEY, CDR2 SVGAGI.

This clonotype was counted a single time. The gene calls are TRBV9 and TRBJ1-1; 8 bases match TRBD1. CDR3 size: 18 residues. Per the germline V gene, CDR1 is SGDLS and CDR2 is YYNGEE. The V and J ends lost 3 bases and 0 bases, in that order; junction bases with no gene match: 13. CDR3 sequence reads: CASSARQGTKEVNTEAFF. The CDR3 DNA reads TGTGCCAGCAGCGCCCGACAGGGGACTAAGGAGGTGAACACTGAAGCTTTCTTT.

This clonotype was detected a few times. This chain connects TRBV6-5 to TRBJ2-1; TRBD2 matches at 7 bases. CDR3 length: 15 residues. Germline V gives CDR1 MNHEY, CDR2 SVGAGI. The V and J ends lost 4 bases and 0 bases, in that order; junction bases with no gene match: 3. The CDR3 reads CASSSGGTSYNEQFF. The DNA of the CDR3 is TGTGCCAGCAGTTCCGGGGGGACCTCCTACAATGAGCAGTTCTTC.

The chain combines TRBV6-2 or TRBV6-3 with TRBJ1-1; D gene unclear. The V end lost 2 bases, the J end lost 7 bases, and 14 bases lay between the germline ends. This CDR3 contains 14 residues. CDR1 MNHEY and CDR2 SVGEGT come from the germline V gene. The CDR3 DNA sequence: TGTGCCAGCAGTTACGCCCGCTATGACTATGAAGCTTTCTTT. It encodes CASSYARYDYEAFF.

The chain recombines TRBV27 with TRBJ2-4; no reliable D call. V dropped 2 bases and J dropped 15 bases, with 11 bases sitting between them. From germline, CDR1 is MNHEY and CDR2 SMNVEV (reference sequence). The CDR3 loop spans 11 amino acids. The CDR3 here is CASSLGAVRYF. The CDR3 coding sequence is TGTGCCAGCAGTTTAGGCGCAGTACGGTACTTC.

The chain joins TRBV11-1 to TRBJ2-1, with D uncertain. Judging by the DNA end, TRBJ2-7 fits better; the J call may be wrong. The CDR3 is 15 residues long. Germline lookup yields CDR1 SGHAT and CDR2 FQDESV (reference sequence). CDR3 DNA sequence: TGTGCCAGCAGCTTAGCGCGGCTCAGCCCCTACGAGCAGTACTTC. Amino acids: CASSLARLSPYEQYF.

The CDR3 loop is CAISLFEYGYTF. As DNA, the CDR3 is TGTGCCATCAGTCTCTTTGAGTATGGCTACACCTTC. The chain combines TRBV10-3 with TRBJ1-2; D is unclear. CDR1 ENHRY and CDR2 SYGVKD come from the germline V gene. Between the trimmed V and J ends, which lost 5 bases and 5 bases, there was a span of 9 bases. The CDR3 has 12 residues.

The chain links TRBV28 to TRBJ2-5; no definite D call. The germline V gene has CDR1 MDHEN and CDR2 SYDVKM. The CDR3 totals 16 residues. The V gene lost 4 bases and the J gene lost 11 bases, with 26 bases spanning the gap. This chain's CDR3 is CASSSNFSPRFLGQYF. The CDR3 bases are TGTGCCAGCAGTTCCAACTTCAGCCCTCGGTTTTTGGGGCAGTACTTC.

This clonotype occurred a few times. The chain joins TRBV7-9 to TRBJ2-1; D not certain. There are 12 residues in the CDR3. Germline V gene sequence: CDR1 SEHNR, CDR2 FQNEAQ (reference sequence). The V and J ends lost 5 bases and 5 bases respectively, with 7 bases between them. CDR3 residues: CASSISNNEQFF. CDR3 in DNA: TGTGCCAGCAGCATTAGCAACAATGAGCAGTTCTTC.

This chain uses TRBV25-1 with TRBJ2-7, with unresolved D. The DNA end is a closer match to TRBJ2-5, so the J assignment may be wrong. The CDR3 is 10 amino acids. The V gene's germline CDR1 is MGHDK and CDR2 SYGVNS. CDR3 in amino acids: CASFWETQYF. In DNA, the CDR3 is TGTGCCAGCTTTTGGGAGACCCAGTACTTC.

This chain uses TRBV10-3 with TRBJ2-7, with D uncertain. The CDR3 runs to 13 residues. The germline CDR1 and CDR2 sequences are ENHRY and SYGVKD. Trimming removed 3 bases at V and 5 bases at J, with 11 bases between. This CDR3 reads CAISDRDIHEQYF. The CDR3 nucleotides are TGTGCCATCAGTGATCGAGACATCCACGAGCAGTACTTC.

This clonotype was seen only a few times. The V and J genes are TRBV3-1 and TRBJ1-5; no definite D call. The germline V and J ends were trimmed by 0 bases and 3 bases, with 9 bases remaining between them. Looked up from germline, CDR1 is LGHDT and CDR2 is YNNKEL (reference sequence). This CDR3 has 15 residues. As DNA, the CDR3 is TGTGCCAGCAGCCAAGATGTAACGGCCAATCAGCCCCAGCATTTT. Translating gives CASSQDVTANQPQHF.

The DNA for the CDR3 is TGTGCCAGCAGTTTCGGAGGTGGGAAGGCAGGTTATGGCTACACCTTC. Translating gives CASSFGGGKAGYGYTF. The V gene is TRBV7-9, the J gene TRBJ1-2; D gene uncertain. V gave up 6 bases and J gave up 5 bases, with 22 bases separating them. Germline CDR1 is SEHNR and CDR2 is FQNEAQ (reference sequence). CDR3 size: 16 residues.

The chain recombines TRBV7-2 with TRBJ1-4; TRBD1 might be the D (6 bases). V was clipped by 1 base and J by 7 bases, with 10 bases between them. The CDR3 is 14 residues long. CDR1 and CDR2 from the germline V gene are SGHTA and FQGNSA. CDR3 residues: CASSLVGRGEKLFF. CDR3 bases: TGTGCCAGCAGCTTAGTAGGCAGGGGTGAAAAACTGTTTTTT. Full variable domain (rest looked up from reference TRBV7-2 and TRBJ1-4): GAGVSQSPSNKVTEKGKDVELRCDPISGHTALYWYRQSLGQGLEFLIYFQGNSAPDKSGLPSDRFSAERTGGSVSTLTIQRTQQEDSAVYLCASSLVGRGEKLFFGSGTQLSVL.

The chain couples TRBV7-2 to TRBJ2-1; 10 bases are a match to TRBD2. The CDR3 length is 15 residues. Germline values: CDR1 SGHTA, CDR2 FQGNSA. Germline trimming cut 3 bases from V and 5 bases from J; bases unmatched to any gene: 4. CDR3 bases: TGTGCCAGCAGCTTCACTAGCGGGGCCGACAATGAGCAGTTCTTC. This sequence encodes CASSFTSGADNEQFF.

The V and J genes are TRBV10-2 and TRBJ1-1, with D perhaps TRBD1 (5 bases). CDR1 is WSHSY and CDR2 is SAAADI in the germline V gene. V gave up 0 bases and J gave up 4 bases, with 9 bases separating them. The CDR3 totals 14 residues. The CDR3 is CASSESRGSTEAFF. The CDR3 nucleotides read TGCGCCAGCAGTGAGTCAAGGGGAAGCACTGAAGCTTTCTTT.

The V and J genes are TRBV20-1 and TRBJ1-1, with D uncertain. The CDR3 consists of 15 residues. The germline gives CDR1 DFQATT, CDR2 SNEGSKA (reference sequence). Trimming cost V 2 bases and J 4 bases, with 17 bases left between them. CDR3 sequence (DNA): TGCAGTGCTAGATTCCTTATGGCGGTAGGCACTGAAGCTTTCTTT. Its protein product is CSARFLMAVGTEAFF.

The chain recombines TRBV11-2 with TRBJ2-3; 7 nucleotides match TRBD1. The trim removed 1 base at V and 4 bases at J, leaving 8 bases unmatched. The germline V gene has CDR1 SGHAT and CDR2 FQNNGV. This CDR3 contains 16 residues. The CDR3 loop reads CASSLVKGAQSDTQYF. The CDR3 DNA follows: TGTGCCAGCAGCTTAGTAAAGGGGGCGCAATCAGATACGCAGTATTTT.